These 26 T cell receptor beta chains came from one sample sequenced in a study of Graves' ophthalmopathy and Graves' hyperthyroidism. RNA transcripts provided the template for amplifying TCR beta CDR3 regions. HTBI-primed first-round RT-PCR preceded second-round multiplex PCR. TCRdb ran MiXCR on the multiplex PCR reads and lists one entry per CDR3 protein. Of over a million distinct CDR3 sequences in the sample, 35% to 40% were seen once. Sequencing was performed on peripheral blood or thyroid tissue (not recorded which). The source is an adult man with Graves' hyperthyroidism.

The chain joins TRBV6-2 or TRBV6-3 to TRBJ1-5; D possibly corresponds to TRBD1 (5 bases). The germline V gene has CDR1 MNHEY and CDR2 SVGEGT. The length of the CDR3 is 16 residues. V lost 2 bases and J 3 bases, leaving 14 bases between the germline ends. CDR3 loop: CASSYGGGWANQPQHF. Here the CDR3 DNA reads TGTGCCAGCAGTTACGGTGGGGGGTGGGCCAATCAGCCCCAGCATTTT.

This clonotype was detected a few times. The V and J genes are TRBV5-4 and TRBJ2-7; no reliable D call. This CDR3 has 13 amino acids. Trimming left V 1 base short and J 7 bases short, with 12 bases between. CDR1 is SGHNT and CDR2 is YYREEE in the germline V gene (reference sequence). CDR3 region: CASSLTGIGEQYF. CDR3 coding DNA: TGTGCCAGCAGCTTGACGGGTATAGGGGAGCAGTACTTC.

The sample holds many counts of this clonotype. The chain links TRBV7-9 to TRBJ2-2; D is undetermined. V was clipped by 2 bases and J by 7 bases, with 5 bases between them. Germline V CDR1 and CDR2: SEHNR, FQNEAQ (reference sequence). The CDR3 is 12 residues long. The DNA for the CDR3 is TGTGCCAGCAGCTTATTCCTCGGGGAGCTGTTTTTT. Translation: CASSLFLGELFF. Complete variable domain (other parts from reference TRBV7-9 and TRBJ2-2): DTGVSQNPRHKITKRGQNVTFRCDPISEHNRLYWYRQTLGQGPEFLTYFQNEAQLEKSRLLSDRFSAERPKGSFSTLEIQRTEQGDSAMYLCASSLFLGELFFGEGSRLTVL.

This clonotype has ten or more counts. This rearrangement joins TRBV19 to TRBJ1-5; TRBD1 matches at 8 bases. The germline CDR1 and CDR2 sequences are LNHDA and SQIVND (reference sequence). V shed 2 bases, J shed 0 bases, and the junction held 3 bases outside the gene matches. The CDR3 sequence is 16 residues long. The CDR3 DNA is TGTGCCAGTAGTATACCGGGACAGGATAGCAATCAGCCCCAGCATTTT. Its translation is CASSIPGQDSNQPQHF.

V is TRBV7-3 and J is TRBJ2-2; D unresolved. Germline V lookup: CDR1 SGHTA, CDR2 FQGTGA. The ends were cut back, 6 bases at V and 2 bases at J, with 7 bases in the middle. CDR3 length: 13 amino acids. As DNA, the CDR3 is TGTGCCAGCAGTCACAGAAACACCGGGGAGCTGTTTTTT. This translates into CASSHRNTGELFF.

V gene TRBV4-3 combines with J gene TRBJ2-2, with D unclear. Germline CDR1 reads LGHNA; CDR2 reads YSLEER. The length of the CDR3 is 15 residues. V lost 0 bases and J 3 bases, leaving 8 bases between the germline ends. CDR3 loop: CASSQDVGYTGELFF. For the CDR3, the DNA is TGCGCCAGCAGCCAAGATGTGGGGTACACCGGGGAGCTGTTTTTT.

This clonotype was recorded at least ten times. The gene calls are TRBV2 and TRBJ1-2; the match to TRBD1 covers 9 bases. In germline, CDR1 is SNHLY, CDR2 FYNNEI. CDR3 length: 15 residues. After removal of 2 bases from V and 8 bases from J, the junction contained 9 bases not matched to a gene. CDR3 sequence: CASSEPPGQGSGYTF. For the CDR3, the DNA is TGTGCCAGCAGTGAACCCCCGGGACAGGGAAGCGGCTACACCTTC.

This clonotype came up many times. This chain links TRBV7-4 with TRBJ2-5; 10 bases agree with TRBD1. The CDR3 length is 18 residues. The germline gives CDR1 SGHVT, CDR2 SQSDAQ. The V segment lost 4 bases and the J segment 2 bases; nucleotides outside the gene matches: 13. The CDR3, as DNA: TGTGCCAGCAGCTCCCCGGACAGGGGGACGGATCGACAAGAGACCCAGTACTTC. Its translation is CASSSPDRGTDRQETQYF.

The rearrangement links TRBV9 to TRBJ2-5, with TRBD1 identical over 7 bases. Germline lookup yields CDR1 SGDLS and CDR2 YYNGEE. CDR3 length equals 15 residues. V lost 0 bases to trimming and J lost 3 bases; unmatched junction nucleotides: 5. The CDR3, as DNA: TGTGCCAGCAGCGTAGGGACAGGCTACGAAGAGACCCAGTACTTC. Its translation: CASSVGTGYEETQYF.

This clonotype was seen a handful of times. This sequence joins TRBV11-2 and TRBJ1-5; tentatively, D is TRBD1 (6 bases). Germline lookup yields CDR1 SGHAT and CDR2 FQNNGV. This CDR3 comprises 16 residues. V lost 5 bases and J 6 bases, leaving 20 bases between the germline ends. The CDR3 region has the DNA TGTGCCAGCAGCAACGAGGGGGTCCAGCTTAGTCAGCCCCAGCATTTT. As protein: CASSNEGVQLSQPQHF. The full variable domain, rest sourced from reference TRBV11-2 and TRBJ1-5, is EAGVAQSPRYKIIEKRQSVAFWCNPISGHATLYWYQQILGQGPKLLIQFQNNGVVDDSQLPKDRFSAERLKGVDSTLKIQPAKLEDSAVYLCASSNEGVQLSQPQHFGDGTRLSIL.

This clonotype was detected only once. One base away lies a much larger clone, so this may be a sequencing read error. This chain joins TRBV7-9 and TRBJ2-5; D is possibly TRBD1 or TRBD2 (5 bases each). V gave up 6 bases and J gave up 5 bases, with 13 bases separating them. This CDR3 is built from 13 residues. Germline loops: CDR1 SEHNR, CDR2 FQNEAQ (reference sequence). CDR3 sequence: CASRRDRSETQYF. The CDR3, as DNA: TGTGCCAGCAGGAGGGACCGAAGTGAGACCCAGTACTTC.

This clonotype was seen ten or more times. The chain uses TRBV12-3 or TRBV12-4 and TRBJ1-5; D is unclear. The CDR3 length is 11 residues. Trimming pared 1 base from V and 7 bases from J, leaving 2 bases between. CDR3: CASSLEQPQHF. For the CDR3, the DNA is TGTGCCAGCAGTTTAGAGCAGCCCCAGCATTTT.

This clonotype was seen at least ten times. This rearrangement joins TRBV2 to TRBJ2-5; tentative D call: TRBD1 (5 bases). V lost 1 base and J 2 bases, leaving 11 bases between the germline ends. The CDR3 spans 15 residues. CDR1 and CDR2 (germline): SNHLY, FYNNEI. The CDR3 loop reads CASSEVWGSQETQYF. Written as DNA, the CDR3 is TGTGCCAGCAGTGAAGTTTGGGGCTCGCAAGAGACCCAGTACTTC.

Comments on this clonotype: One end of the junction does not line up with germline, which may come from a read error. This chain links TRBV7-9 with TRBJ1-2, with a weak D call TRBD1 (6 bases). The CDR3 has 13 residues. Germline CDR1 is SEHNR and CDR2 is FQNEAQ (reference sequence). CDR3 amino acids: CASSDDTRGWPAF. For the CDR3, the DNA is TGTGCCAGCAGCGATGATACCAGGGGATGGCCCGCCTTC.

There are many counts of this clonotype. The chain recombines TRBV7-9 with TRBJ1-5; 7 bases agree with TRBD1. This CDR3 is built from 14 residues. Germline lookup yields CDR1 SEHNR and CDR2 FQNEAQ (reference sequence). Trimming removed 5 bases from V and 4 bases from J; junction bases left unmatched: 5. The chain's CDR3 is CASSQSTGNQPQHF. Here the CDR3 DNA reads TGTGCCAGCAGCCAATCGACAGGGAATCAGCCCCAGCATTTT.

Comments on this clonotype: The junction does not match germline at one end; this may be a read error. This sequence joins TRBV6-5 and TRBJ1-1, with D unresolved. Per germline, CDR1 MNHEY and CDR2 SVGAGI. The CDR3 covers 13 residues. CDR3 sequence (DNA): TGTGCCAGCGGTTACGCGGGAGCCACTGAAGCTTTCTTT. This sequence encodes CASGYAGATEAFF.

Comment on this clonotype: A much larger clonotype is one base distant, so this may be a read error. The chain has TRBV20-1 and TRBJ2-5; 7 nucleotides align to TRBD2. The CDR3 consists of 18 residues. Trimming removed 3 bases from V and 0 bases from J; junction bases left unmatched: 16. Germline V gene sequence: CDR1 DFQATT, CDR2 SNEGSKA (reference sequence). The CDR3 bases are TGCAGTGCTAGTGAGGGGACTAACGGGAGCGCGTACCAAGAGACCCAGTACTTC. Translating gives CSASEGTNGSAYQETQYF.

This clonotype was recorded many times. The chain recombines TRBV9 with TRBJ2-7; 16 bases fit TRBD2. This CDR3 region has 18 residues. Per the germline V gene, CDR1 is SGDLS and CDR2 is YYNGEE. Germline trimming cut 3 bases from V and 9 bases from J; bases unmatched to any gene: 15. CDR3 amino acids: CASSASPAAGLAGGPQYF. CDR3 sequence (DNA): TGTGCCAGCAGCGCATCCCCCGCGGCGGGACTAGCGGGAGGGCCGCAGTACTTC.

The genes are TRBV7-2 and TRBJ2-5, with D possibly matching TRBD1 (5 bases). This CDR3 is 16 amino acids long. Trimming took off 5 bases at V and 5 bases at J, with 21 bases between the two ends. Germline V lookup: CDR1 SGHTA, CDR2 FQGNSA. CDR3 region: CASSVAVRGARETQYF. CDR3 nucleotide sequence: TGTGCCAGCAGCGTGGCCGTCCGTGGGGCCAGGGAGACCCAGTACTTC.

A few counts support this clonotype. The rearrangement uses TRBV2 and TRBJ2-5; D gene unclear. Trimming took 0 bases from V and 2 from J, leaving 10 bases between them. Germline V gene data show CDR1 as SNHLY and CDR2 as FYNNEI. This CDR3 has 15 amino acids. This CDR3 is CASSEALRVQETQYF. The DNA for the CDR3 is TGTGCCAGCAGTGAAGCGCTTCGAGTACAAGAGACCCAGTACTTC.

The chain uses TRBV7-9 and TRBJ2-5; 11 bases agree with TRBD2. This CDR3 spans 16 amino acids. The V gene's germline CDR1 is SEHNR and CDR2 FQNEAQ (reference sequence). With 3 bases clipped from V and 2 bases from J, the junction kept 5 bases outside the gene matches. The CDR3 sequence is CASSLRRLAGQETQYF. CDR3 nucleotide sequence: TGTGCCAGCAGCTTGAGGAGACTAGCGGGACAAGAGACCCAGTACTTC.

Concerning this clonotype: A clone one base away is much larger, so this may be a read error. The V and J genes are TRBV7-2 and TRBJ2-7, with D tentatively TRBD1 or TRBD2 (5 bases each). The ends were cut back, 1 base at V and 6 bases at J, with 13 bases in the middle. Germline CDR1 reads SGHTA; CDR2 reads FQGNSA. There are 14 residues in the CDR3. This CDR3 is CASSLGGRPSEQYF. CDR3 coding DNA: TGTGCCAGCAGCTTAGGGGGACGGCCCTCCGAGCAGTACTTC.

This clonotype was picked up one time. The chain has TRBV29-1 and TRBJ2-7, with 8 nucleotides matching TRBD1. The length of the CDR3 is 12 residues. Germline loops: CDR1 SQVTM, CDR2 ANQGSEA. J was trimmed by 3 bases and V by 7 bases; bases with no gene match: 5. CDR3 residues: CSGRDRNYEQYF. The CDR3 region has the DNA TGCAGCGGACGGGACAGGAACTACGAGCAGTACTTC.

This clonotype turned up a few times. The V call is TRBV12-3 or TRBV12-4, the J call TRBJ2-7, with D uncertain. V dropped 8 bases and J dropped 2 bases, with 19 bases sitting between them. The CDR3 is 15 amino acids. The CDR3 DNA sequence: TGTGCCAGCCGAGACACTGAGAGGCTGGCCTACGAGCAGTACTTC. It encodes CASRDTERLAYEQYF.

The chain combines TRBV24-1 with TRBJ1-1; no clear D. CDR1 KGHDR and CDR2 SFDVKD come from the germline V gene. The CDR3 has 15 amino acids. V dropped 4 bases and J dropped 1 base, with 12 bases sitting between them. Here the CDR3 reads CATSDLGSRNTEAFF. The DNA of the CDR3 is TGTGCCACCAGTGACCTGGGGAGCCGGAACACTGAAGCTTTCTTT.

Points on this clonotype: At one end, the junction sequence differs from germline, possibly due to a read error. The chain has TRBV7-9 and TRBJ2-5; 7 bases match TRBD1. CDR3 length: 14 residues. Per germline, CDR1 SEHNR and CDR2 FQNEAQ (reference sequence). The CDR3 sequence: CASSLPRGKEIQYF. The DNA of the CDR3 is TGTGCCAGCAGCTTACCCAGGGGGAAGGAGATCCAGTACTTC.